This T cell receptor beta chain was observed in a study of T cell responses to AZD1222 COVID-19 vaccine. Data came from immunoSEQ multiplex PCR; TCRdb stores just in-frame clones and leaves some out. The sample lists some 120,000 clones, about 87% occurring once. The CDR3 has 14 amino acids. The J segment lost 5 bases and the V segment lost 3 bases, leaving 3 bases of the junction unmatched. The germline gives CDR1 SGHTA, CDR2 FQGNSA. The material sequenced was peripheral blood, taken on day 0 of AZD1222 vaccination. The sequence came from an adult in good health. The V gene is TRBV7-2, the J gene TRBJ2-2; TRBD2 matches at 7 bases. In DNA, the CDR3 is TGTGCCAGCAGCTTCTGGGGGGGTACCGGGGAGCTGTTTTTT. This encodes CASSFWGGTGELFF.